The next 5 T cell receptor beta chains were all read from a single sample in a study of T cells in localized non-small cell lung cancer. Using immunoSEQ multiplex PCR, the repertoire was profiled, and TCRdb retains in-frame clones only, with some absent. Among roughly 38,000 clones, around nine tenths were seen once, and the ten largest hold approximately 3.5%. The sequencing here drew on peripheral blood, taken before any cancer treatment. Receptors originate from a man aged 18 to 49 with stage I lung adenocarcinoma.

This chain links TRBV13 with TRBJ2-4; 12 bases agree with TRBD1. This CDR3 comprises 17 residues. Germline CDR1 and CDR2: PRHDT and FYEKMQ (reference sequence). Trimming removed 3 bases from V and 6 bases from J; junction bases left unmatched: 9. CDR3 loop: CASSLGTGGRMGNIQYF. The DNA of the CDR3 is TGTGCCAGCAGCTTGGGGACAGGGGGCCGGATGGGAAACATTCAGTACTTC.

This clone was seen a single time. CDR3 coding DNA: TGTGCCACCGACAAGACAGGGGGAGGATACGAGCAGTACTTC. Its protein is CATDKTGGGYEQYF. The genes are TRBV19 and TRBJ2-7; 9 nucleotides line up with TRBD1. CDR3 size: 14 residues. Germline CDR1 is LNHDA and CDR2 is SQIVND (reference sequence). V was pared by 10 bases and J by 4 bases, with 11 bases of the junction left unmatched.

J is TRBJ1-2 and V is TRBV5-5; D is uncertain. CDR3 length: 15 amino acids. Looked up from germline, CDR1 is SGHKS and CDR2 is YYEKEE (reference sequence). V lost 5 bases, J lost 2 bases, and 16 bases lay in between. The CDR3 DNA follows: TGTGCCAGCAGGGGTGAGGTAACGGGAAACTATGGCTACACCTTC. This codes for CASRGEVTGNYGYTF.

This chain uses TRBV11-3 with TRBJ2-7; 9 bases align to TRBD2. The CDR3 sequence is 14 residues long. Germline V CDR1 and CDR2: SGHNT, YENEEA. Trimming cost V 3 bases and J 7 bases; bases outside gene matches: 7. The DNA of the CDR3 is TGTGCCAGCAGCTTGACTAGCGGACATACGGAGCAGTACTTC. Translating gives CASSLTSGHTEQYF.

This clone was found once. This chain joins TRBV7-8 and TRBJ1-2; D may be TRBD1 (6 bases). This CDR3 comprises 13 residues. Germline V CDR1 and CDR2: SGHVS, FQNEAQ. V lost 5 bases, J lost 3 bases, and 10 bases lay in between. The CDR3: CASSTDRYYGYTF. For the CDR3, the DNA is TGTGCCAGCAGCACAGACAGGTACTATGGCTACACCTTC.